Below, 16 T cell receptor beta chains from the same sample are listed, as sequenced in a study of blood T cell repertoires in COVID-19. Only in-frame clones appear in the TCRdb table, and some are missing; sequencing was by immunoSEQ multiplex PCR. The sample has about 100,000 clones, roughly nine tenths seen once. Sequencing was performed on peripheral blood. The source is a man aged 50 or older with active COVID-19.

V usage is TRBV19 and J usage is TRBJ1-6; the D gene is possibly TRBD1 (6 bases). The length of the CDR3 is 15 residues. Germline V lookup: CDR1 LNHDA, CDR2 SQIVND (reference sequence). Trimming removed 7 bases at V and 0 bases at J, with 10 bases between. The CDR3 nucleotides read TGTGCCAGTAAACAGGGCAGCTCCTATAATTCACCCCTCCACTTT. This codes for CASKQGSSYNSPLHF. Combining the CDR3 with reference TRBV19 and TRBJ1-6 gives the whole variable domain DGGITQSPKYLFRKEGQNVTLSCEQNLNHDAMYWYRQDPGQGLRLIYYSQIVNDFQKGDIAEGYSVSREKKESFPLTVTSAQKNPTAFYLCASKQGSSYNSPLHFGNGTRLTVT.

The chain employs TRBV11-3 and TRBJ1-6; D ambiguous. Germline V gene data show CDR1 as SGHNT and CDR2 as YENEEA. This CDR3 is 13 amino acids long. Trimming left V 8 bases short and J 6 bases short, with 11 bases between. This chain's CDR3 is CASQELLNSPLHF. CDR3 bases: TGTGCCAGCCAAGAACTCCTTAATTCACCCCTCCACTTT.

The chain carries TRBV5-1 and TRBJ2-3; weak D call: TRBD1 (7 bases). V lost 4 bases and J 1 base, leaving 16 bases between the germline ends. There are 16 residues in the CDR3. The germline V gene encodes CDR1 SGHRS and CDR2 YFSETQ. CDR3 residues: CASSALQGRRTDTQYF. As DNA, the CDR3 is TGCGCCAGCAGCGCATTACAGGGGAGGCGCACAGATACGCAGTATTTT.

The gene calls are TRBV28 and TRBJ1-4; D call uncertain. Germline V gene lookup returns CDR1 MDHEN and CDR2 SYDVKM. V was shortened by 7 bases and J by 7 bases, with 13 bases between the two germline ends. The CDR3 covers 13 residues. In DNA, the CDR3 is TGTGCCAGCACCCCCGGAGGGCGTGAAAAACTGTTTTTT. As protein: CASTPGGREKLFF.

The DNA of the CDR3 is TGTGCCAGCATAACGGCTAGCGGGGGGTTCCACAATGAGCAGTTCTTC. Translated: CASITASGGFHNEQFF. The chain couples TRBV28 to TRBJ2-1; 11 nucleotides line up with TRBD2. The CDR3 runs to 16 residues. Trimming at V came to 7 bases and at J to 5 bases, leaving 10 bases not matched to a gene. Germline CDR1 and CDR2: MDHEN and SYDVKM.

The V and J genes are TRBV6-5 and TRBJ2-1, with D possibly TRBD1 on 5 matching bases. Germline V gene sequence: CDR1 MNHEY, CDR2 SVGAGI. This CDR3 spans 13 amino acids. V lost 6 bases to trimming and J lost 8 bases, with 14 bases between them. CDR3 in amino acids: CASRGRDHHEQFF. The CDR3 nucleotides read TGTGCCAGCAGGGGGCGTGATCACCATGAGCAGTTCTTC.

V gene TRBV5-1 combines with J gene TRBJ2-7, with D perhaps matching TRBD1 (6 bases). In germline, CDR1 is SGHRS, CDR2 YFSETQ. The CDR3 is 14 amino acids. V shed 2 bases and J shed 0 bases, with 9 bases lying between them. The CDR3 DNA is TGCGCCAGCAGCTTTTTGGACAGCTCCTACGAGCAGTACTTC. It translates to CASSFLDSSYEQYF.

The chain has TRBV2 and TRBJ2-3; D is unclear. Between the trimmed V and J ends, which lost 2 bases and 0 bases, there was a span of 9 bases. This CDR3 spans 15 amino acids. The V gene's germline CDR1 is SNHLY and CDR2 FYNNEI. CDR3 sequence: CASSEWALSTDTQYF. In nucleotides, the CDR3 is TGTGCCAGCAGTGAATGGGCCCTAAGCACAGATACGCAGTATTTT.

CDR3 region: CASNPRPQSGTGELFF. The CDR3 DNA follows: TGTGCCAGTAATCCTAGGCCCCAATCTGGCACCGGGGAGCTGTTTTTT. The V call is TRBV19, the J call TRBJ2-2; D uncertain. Germline V gene data show CDR1 as LNHDA and CDR2 as SQIVND (reference sequence). CDR3 length equals 16 residues. Trimming shortened V by 7 bases and J by 4 bases, and 19 bases separated the two germline ends.

This rearrangement joins TRBV12-3 or TRBV12-4 to TRBJ2-3; 8 bases fit TRBD2. This CDR3 region has 13 residues. Germline trimming cut 7 bases from V and 4 bases from J; bases unmatched to any gene: 4. The DNA of the CDR3 is TGTGCCAGCATGCGGGGGGCCTCAGATACGCAGTATTTT. Residues: CASMRGASDTQYF.

V and J are TRBV19 and TRBJ1-5; D is uncertain. Per germline, CDR1 LNHDA and CDR2 SQIVND (reference sequence). V was shortened by 9 bases and J by 0 bases, with 6 bases between the two germline ends. The CDR3 totals 12 residues. CDR3 nucleotide sequence: TGTGCCAGCCAAAATAGCAATCAGCCCCAGCATTTT. Protein: CASQNSNQPQHF.

This clone appeared a single time. The V gene is TRBV3-1 (or the pseudogene TRBV3-2), the J gene TRBJ1-6; TRBD1 matches at 9 bases. Per the germline V gene, CDR1 is LGHDT and CDR2 is YNNKEL (reference sequence). The CDR3 is 16 residues long. With V trimmed by 2 bases and J by 7 bases, 6 bases remained unmatched. CDR3 amino acids: CASSQSQGARNSPLHF. The CDR3 region has the DNA TGTGCCAGCAGCCAATCACAGGGGGCGCGGAATTCACCCCTCCACTTT.

This clone has just a few counts. The genes are TRBV15 and TRBJ2-3, with 12 nucleotides matching TRBD1. The CDR3 extends over 19 amino acids. J was trimmed by 1 base and V by 1 base; bases with no gene match: 9. CDR1 is LNHNV, CDR2 YYDKDF, per germline (reference sequence). CDR3 in amino acids: CATSRGGRDRGLRTDTQYF. Here the CDR3 DNA reads TGTGCCACCAGCAGAGGAGGACGGGACAGGGGGCTGCGCACAGATACGCAGTATTTT.

This chain uses TRBV5-6 with TRBJ1-1; D uncertain. There are 11 residues in the CDR3. The germline V and J ends were trimmed by 4 bases and 8 bases, with 9 bases remaining between them. The germline gives CDR1 SGHDT, CDR2 YYEEEE. In nucleotides, the CDR3 is TGTGCCAGCAGCGCGGCCTCCGAAGCTTTCTTT. Amino acid sequence: CASSAASEAFF.

This rearrangement joins TRBV30 to TRBJ1-5, with TRBD1 identical over 9 bases. Germline V gene sequence: CDR1 GTSNPN, CDR2 SVGIG (reference sequence). Trimming removed 2 bases from V and 9 bases from J; junction bases left unmatched: 11. CDR3 size: 15 residues. The CDR3 reads CAWSRTGVPPTPQHF. CDR3 in DNA: TGTGCCTGGAGTCGGACAGGGGTCCCTCCTACGCCCCAGCATTTT.

This clone was picked up one time. This chain joins TRBV19 and TRBJ2-7, with D perhaps TRBD2 (5 bases). Germline-derived CDR1 and CDR2 are LNHDA and SQIVND (reference sequence). This CDR3 has 16 residues. The germline V and J ends were trimmed by 7 bases and 4 bases, with 23 bases remaining between them. CDR3 coding DNA: TGTGCCAGTACTCCGGACGGCGGGTTCTTGAGGTACGAGCAGTACTTC. Its translation: CASTPDGGFLRYEQYF.